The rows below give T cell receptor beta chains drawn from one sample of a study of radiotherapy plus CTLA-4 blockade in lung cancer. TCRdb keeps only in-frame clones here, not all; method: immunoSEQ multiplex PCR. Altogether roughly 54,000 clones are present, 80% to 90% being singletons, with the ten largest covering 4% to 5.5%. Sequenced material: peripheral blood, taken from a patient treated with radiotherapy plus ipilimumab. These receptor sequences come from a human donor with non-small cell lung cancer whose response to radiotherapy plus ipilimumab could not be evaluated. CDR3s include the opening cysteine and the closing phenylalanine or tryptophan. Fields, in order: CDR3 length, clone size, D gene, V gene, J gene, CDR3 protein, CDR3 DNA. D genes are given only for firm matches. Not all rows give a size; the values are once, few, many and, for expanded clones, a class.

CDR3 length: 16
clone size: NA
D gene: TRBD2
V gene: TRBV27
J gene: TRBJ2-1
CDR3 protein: CASSLSGRGTYNEQFF
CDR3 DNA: TGTGCCAGCAGTTTATCAGGGCGGGGGACCTACAATGAGCAGTTCTTC

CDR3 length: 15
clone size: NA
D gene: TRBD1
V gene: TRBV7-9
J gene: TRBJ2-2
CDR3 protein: CASSRDRGSTGELFF
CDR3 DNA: TGTGCCAGCAGCCGCGACAGGGGAAGTACCGGGGAGCTGTTTTTT

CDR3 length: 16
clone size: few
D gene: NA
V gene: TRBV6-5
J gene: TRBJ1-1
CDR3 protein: CASSYSGGRTNTEAFF
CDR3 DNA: TGTGCCAGCAGTTACTCAGGAGGAAGGACGAACACTGAAGCTTTCTTT

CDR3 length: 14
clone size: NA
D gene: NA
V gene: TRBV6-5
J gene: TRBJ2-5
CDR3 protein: CASSYLRAQETQYF
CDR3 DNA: TGTGCCAGCAGTTACCTTAGAGCCCAAGAGACCCAGTACTTC

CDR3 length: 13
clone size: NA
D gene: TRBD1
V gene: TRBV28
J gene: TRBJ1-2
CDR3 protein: CASSRGQGGGYTF
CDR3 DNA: TGTGCCAGCAGCCGGGGACAGGGGGGAGGCTACACCTTC

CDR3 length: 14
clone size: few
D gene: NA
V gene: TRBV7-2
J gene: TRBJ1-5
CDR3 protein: CASSFGPPAQPQHF
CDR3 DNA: TGTGCCAGCAGCTTTGGGCCCCCCGCTCAGCCCCAGCATTTT

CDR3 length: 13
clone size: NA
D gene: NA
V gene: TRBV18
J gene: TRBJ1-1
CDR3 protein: CASSPHSNTEAFF
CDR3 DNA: TGTGCCAGCTCACCACACAGTAACACTGAAGCTTTCTTT

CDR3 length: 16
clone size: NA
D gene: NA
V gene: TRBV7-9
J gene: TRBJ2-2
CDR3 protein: CASSPGRVGRSGELFF
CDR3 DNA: TGTGCCAGCAGCCCGGGCAGGGTAGGTCGCTCCGGGGAGCTGTTTTTT

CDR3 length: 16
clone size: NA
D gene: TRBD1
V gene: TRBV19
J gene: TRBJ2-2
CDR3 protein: CASRDIIQGYTGELFF
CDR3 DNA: TGTGCCAGTAGGGACATCATACAGGGGTACACCGGGGAGCTGTTTTTT

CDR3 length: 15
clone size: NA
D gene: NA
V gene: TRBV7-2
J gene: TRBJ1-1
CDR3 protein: CASSFVGTMNTEAFF
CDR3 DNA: TGTGCCAGCAGCTTTGTTGGCACAATGAACACTGAAGCTTTCTTT

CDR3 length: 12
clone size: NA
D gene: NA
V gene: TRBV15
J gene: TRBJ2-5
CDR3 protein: CATSRKGETQYF
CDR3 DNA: TGTGCCACCAGCAGAAAGGGGGAGACCCAGTACTTC

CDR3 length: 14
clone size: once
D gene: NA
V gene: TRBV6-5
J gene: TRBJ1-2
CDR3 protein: CASSYGGPLYGYTF
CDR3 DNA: TGTGCCAGCAGTTACGGCGGCCCGTTATATGGCTACACCTTC

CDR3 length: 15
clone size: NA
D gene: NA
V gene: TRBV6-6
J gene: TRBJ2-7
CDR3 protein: CASSYDTQRTYEQYF
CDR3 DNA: TGTGCCAGCAGTTACGACACCCAAAGAACATACGAGCAGTACTTC

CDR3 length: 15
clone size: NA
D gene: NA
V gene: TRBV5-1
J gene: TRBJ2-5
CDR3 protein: CASSPGSLPKETQYF
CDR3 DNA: TGCGCCAGCTCCCCTGGGAGTCTCCCTAAAGAGACCCAGTACTTC

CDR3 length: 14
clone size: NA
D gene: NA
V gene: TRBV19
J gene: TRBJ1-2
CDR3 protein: CASSPFRGQDGYTF
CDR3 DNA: TGTGCCAGTAGCCCCTTCCGGGGACAAGATGGCTACACCTTC

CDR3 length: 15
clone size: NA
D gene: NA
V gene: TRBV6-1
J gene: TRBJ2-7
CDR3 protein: CASSVGFGGSYEQYF
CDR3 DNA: TGTGCCAGCAGTGTGGGATTCGGGGGCTCCTACGAGCAGTACTTC

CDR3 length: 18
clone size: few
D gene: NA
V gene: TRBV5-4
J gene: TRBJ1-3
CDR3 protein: CASSFGGSGTISGNTIYF
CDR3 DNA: TGTGCCAGCAGCTTCGGGGGGTCAGGGACCATATCTGGAAACACCATATATTTT

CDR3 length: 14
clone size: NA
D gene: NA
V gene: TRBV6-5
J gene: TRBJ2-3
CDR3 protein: CASSRGTSTDTQYF
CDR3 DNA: TGTGCCAGCAGTCGAGGGACTAGCACAGATACGCAGTATTTT

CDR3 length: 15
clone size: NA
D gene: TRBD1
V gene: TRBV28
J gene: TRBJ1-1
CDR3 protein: CASKTGTGGWGSAFF
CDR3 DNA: TGTGCCAGCAAAACCGGGACAGGGGGCTGGGGTTCGGCTTTCTTT

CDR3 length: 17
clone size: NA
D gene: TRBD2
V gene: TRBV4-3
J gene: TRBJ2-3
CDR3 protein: CASSQDAASGVSDTQYF
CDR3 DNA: TGCGCCAGCAGCCAAGATGCGGCTAGCGGGGTTTCAGATACGCAGTATTTT

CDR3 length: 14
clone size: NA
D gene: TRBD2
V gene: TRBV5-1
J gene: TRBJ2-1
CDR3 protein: CASSLTSGSNEQFF
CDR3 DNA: TGCGCCAGCAGCTTGACTAGCGGGAGTAATGAGCAGTTCTTC

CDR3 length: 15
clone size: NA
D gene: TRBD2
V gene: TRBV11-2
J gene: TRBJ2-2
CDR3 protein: CASSLTSGSIGELFF
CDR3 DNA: TGTGCCAGCAGCCTGACTAGCGGGAGTATCGGGGAGCTGTTTTTT

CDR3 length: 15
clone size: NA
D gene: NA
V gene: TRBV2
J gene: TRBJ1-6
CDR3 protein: CASSDDRLINSPLHF
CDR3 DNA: TGTGCCAGCAGTGACGACAGGCTTATTAATTCACCCCTCCACTTT

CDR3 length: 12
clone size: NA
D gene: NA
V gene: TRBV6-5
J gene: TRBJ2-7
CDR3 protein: CASSGTHYEQYF
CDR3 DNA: TGTGCCAGCAGTGGGACTCACTACGAGCAGTACTTC

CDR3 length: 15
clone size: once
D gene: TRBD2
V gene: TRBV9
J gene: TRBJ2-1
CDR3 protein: CASSAHSGSYNEQFF
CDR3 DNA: TGTGCCAGCAGCGCACATAGCGGGAGCTACAATGAGCAGTTCTTC

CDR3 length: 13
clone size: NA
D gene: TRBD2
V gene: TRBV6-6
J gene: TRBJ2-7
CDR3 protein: CASRTSGAGEQYF
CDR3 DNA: TGTGCCAGCAGGACTAGCGGGGCGGGGGAGCAGTACTTC

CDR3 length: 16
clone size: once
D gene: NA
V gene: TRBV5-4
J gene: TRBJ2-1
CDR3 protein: CASSRDLSGSYNEQFF
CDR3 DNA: TGTGCCAGCAGCCGAGATCTTAGCGGCTCCTACAATGAGCAGTTCTTC

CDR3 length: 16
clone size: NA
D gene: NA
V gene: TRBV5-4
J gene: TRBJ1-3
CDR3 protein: CASSLAGGSSGNTIYF
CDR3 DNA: TGTGCCAGCAGCTTGGCTGGGGGGAGCTCTGGAAACACCATATATTTT

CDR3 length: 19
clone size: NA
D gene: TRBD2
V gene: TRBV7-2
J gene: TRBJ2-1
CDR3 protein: CASSFHGTSGGRSYNEQFF
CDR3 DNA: TGTGCCAGCAGCTTTCATGGGACTAGCGGGGGTCGGTCCTACAATGAGCAGTTCTTC

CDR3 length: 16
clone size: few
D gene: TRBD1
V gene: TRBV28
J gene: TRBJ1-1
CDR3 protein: CASSGRQGAVNTEAFF
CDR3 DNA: TGTGCCAGCAGCGGAAGACAGGGGGCGGTAAACACTGAAGCTTTCTTT

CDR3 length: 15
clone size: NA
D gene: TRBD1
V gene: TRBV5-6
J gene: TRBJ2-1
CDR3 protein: CASGAGGRIYNEQFF
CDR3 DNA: TGTGCCAGCGGGGCAGGGGGCCGAATCTACAATGAGCAGTTCTTC

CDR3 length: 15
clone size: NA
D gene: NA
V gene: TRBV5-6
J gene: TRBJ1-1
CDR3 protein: CASSLVGGMNTEAFF
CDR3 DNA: TGTGCCAGCAGCCTGGTGGGGGGGATGAACACTGAAGCTTTCTTT

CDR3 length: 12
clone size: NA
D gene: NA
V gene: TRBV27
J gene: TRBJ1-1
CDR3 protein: CASSPTGNEAFF
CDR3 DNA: TGTGCCAGCAGCCCAACAGGGAATGAAGCTTTCTTT

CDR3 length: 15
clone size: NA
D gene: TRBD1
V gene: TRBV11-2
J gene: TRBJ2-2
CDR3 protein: CASRSPGQHTGELFF
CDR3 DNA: TGTGCCAGCAGGTCGCCGGGACAGCACACCGGGGAGCTGTTTTTT

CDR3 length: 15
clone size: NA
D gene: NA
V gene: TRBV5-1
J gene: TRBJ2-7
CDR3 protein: CASSLAPGNGHEQYF
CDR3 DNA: TGCGCCAGCAGCTTGGCCCCGGGTAATGGCCACGAGCAGTACTTC

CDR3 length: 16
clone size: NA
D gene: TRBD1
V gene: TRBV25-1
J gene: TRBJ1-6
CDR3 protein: CASSPTPGQGNGPLHF
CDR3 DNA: TGTGCCAGCAGTCCTACTCCGGGACAGGGGAACGGACCCCTCCACTTT

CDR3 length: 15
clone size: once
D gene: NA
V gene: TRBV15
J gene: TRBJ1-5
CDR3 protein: CATSRLSGPDQPQHF
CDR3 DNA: TGTGCCACCAGCAGACTCTCAGGGCCTGATCAGCCCCAGCATTTT

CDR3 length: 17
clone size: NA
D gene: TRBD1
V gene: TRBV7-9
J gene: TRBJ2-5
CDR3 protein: CASSPLGDRGMLETQYF
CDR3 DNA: TGTGCCAGCAGCCCCCTAGGAGACAGGGGTATGTTGGAGACCCAGTACTTC

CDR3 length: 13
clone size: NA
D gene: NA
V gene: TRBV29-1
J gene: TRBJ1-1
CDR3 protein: CSVFPFRGTEAFF
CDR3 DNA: TGCAGCGTTTTTCCCTTTAGGGGAACTGAAGCTTTCTTT

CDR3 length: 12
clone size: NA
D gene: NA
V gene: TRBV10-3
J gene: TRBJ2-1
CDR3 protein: CAIGPGSNEQFF
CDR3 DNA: TGTGCCATCGGTCCGGGTTCCAATGAGCAGTTCTTC

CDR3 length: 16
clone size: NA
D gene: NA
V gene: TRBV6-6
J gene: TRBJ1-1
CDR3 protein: CASSRGGGPANTEAFF
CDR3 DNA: TGTGCCAGCAGCCGTGGGGGGGGGCCGGCGAACACTGAAGCTTTCTTT

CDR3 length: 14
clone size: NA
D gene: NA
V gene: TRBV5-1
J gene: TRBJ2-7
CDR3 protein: CASSMASATYEQYF
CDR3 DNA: TGCGCCAGCAGCATGGCTAGCGCAACCTACGAGCAGTACTTC

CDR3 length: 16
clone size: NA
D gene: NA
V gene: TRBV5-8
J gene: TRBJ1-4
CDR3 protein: CASSLAIKGSNEKLFF
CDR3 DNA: TGTGCCAGCAGCTTGGCCATCAAGGGGTCTAATGAAAAACTGTTTTTT

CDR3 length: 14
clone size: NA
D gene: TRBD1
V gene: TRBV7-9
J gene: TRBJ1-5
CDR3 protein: CASSLGTGNQPQHF
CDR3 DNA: TGTGCCAGCAGCCTAGGGACAGGGAATCAGCCCCAGCATTTT

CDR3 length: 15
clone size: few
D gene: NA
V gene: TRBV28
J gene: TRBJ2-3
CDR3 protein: CASSNQGSRTDTQYF
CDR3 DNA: TGTGCCAGCAGCAACCAGGGGTCCCGCACAGATACGCAGTATTTT

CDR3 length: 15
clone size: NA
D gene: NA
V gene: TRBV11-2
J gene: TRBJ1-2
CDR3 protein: CASSLESQTIGGYTF
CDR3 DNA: TGTGCCAGCAGCTTAGAGAGTCAGACAATCGGTGGCTACACCTTC

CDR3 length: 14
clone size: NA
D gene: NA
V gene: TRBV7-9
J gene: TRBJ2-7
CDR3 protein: CASSPRGPNYEQYF
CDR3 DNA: TGTGCCAGCAGCCCCAGGGGCCCAAACTACGAGCAGTACTTC

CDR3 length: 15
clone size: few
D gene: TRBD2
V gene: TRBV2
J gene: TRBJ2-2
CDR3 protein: CASLDLAGVSGELFF
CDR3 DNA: TGTGCCAGCCTCGATCTAGCGGGAGTGTCGGGGGAGCTGTTTTTT

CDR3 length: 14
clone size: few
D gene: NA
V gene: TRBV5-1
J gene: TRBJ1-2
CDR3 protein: CASSPSGGSYGYTF
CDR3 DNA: TGCGCCAGCAGCCCGAGCGGAGGGTCGTATGGCTACACCTTC

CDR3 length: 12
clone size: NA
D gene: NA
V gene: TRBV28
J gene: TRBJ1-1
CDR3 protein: CASSYSASEAFF
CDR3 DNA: TGTGCCAGCAGTTACAGTGCATCTGAAGCTTTCTTT

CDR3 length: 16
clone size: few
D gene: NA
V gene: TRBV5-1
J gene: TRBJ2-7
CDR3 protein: CASSQGWGQASYEQYF
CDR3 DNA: TGCGCCAGCAGCCAGGGGTGGGGTCAGGCGTCCTACGAGCAGTACTTC